The 22 T cell receptor beta chains below all came from one sample that was sequenced in a study of spatial heterogeneity in lung cancer. Time point indicated: blood at routine non-recurrence follow-up after resection. Each CDR3 protein is one row after TCRdb ran MiXCR on the 5' RACE reads. The sample has about 120,000 distinct CDR3 sequences, roughly a tenth seen once. The material sequenced was PBMCs, taken at follow-up. These receptors all come from a female donor with early-stage non-small cell lung cancer.

This clonotype was counted at least ten times. V and J are TRBV29-1 and TRBJ1-2; D uncertain. The CDR3 consists of 13 residues. In germline, CDR1 is SQVTM, CDR2 ANQGSEA. V was clipped by 6 bases and J by 5 bases, with 16 bases between them. CDR3: CSVTEPPGYGYTF. The CDR3 nucleotides read TGCAGCGTGACGGAGCCCCCTGGTTATGGCTACACCTTC.

This clonotype was counted only a few times. The chain uses TRBV12-3 or TRBV12-4 and TRBJ2-1; 7 bases align to TRBD2. CDR3 size: 16 residues. V lost 7 bases and J lost 7; bases outside the gene matches: 16. The CDR3, as DNA: TGTGCCAGCACCCTTTCGACTAGCCCTAGGTTGAATGAGCAGTTCTTC. Protein sequence: CASTLSTSPRLNEQFF.

This clonotype has at least ten counts. The V call is TRBV29-1, the J call TRBJ2-3; possible D gene TRBD2, 6 bases. The V gene's germline CDR1 is SQVTM and CDR2 ANQGSEA. This CDR3 is 14 amino acids long. V lost 3 bases, J lost 0 bases, and 10 bases lay in between. The chain's CDR3 is CSVDRGTSTDTQYF. The CDR3 DNA reads as TGCAGCGTTGATCGCGGGACTAGCACAGATACGCAGTATTTT.

This clonotype showed up just a few times. The V call is TRBV6-5, the J call TRBJ2-3; D gene unclear. Germline CDR1 and CDR2: MNHEY and SVGAGI. The CDR3 runs to 16 residues. Between the trimmed V and J ends, which lost 5 bases and 0 bases, there was a span of 15 bases. The CDR3 DNA is TGTGCCAGCAGTCCCCGGCCCGCTTGGAGCACAGATACGCAGTATTTT. This translates into CASSPRPAWSTDTQYF.

This clonotype has more than one count but fewer than ten. This rearrangement joins TRBV7-9 to TRBJ1-1, with a possible D match to TRBD1 (5 bases). Germline V gives CDR1 SEHNR, CDR2 FQNEAQ (reference sequence). Trimming removed 3 bases at V and 1 base at J, with 9 bases between. The CDR3 runs 14 residues. CDR3 amino acids: CASSLQGRNTEAFF. The CDR3 region has the DNA TGTGCCAGCAGCTTGCAGGGAAGGAACACTGAAGCTTTCTTT.

Only a few counts were recorded for this clonotype. V is TRBV28 and J is TRBJ2-3, with 9 bases identical to TRBD2. The CDR3 totals 15 residues. V shed 4 bases and J 1 base; nucleotides not matched to a gene: 3. Germline V gene sequence: CDR1 MDHEN, CDR2 SYDVKM. The CDR3 DNA is TGTGCCAGCAGTTCGGCGGGAGGGGGCACAGATACGCAGTATTTT. It translates to CASSSAGGGTDTQYF. The variable domain in full, with the rest retrieved from reference TRBV28 and TRBJ2-3, is DVKVTQSSRYLVKRTGEKVFLECVQDMDHENMFWYRQDPGLGLRLIYFSYDVKMKEKGDIPEGYSVSREKKERFSLILESASTNQTSMYLCASSSAGGGTDTQYFGPGTRLTVL.

This chain connects TRBV7-6 to TRBJ2-3; possibly TRBD2 for D (5 bases). This CDR3 spans 15 amino acids. The germline V and J ends were trimmed by 3 bases and 0 bases, with 10 bases remaining between them. Per the germline V gene, CDR1 is SGHVS and CDR2 is FNYEAQ. The CDR3 region is CASSFSGSSTDTQYF. For the CDR3, the DNA is TGTGCCAGCAGCTTCAGCGGAAGTAGCACAGATACGCAGTATTTT.

The chain employs TRBV7-6 and TRBJ2-2; the D is unclear. V was pared by 1 base and J by 6 bases, with 6 bases between. The CDR3 length is 13 residues. From germline, CDR1 is SGHVS and CDR2 FNYEAQ. The CDR3 here is CASSLVTPGELFF. The CDR3 DNA follows: TGTGCCAGCAGCTTAGTTACTCCCGGGGAGCTGTTTTTT.

This clonotype showed up many times. Here the CDR3 reads CASSQEGYGTAYQETQYF. The CDR3, as DNA: TGCGCCAGCAGCCAAGAAGGTTATGGGACAGCGTACCAAGAGACCCAGTACTTC. The chain carries TRBV4-3 and TRBJ2-5; 7 nucleotides match TRBD1. Germline CDR1 reads LGHNA; CDR2 reads YSLEER. The CDR3 has 18 residues. V was clipped by 0 bases and J by 0 bases; unmatched bases: 10.

This clonotype was seen repeatedly, ten times or more. This rearrangement joins TRBV10-3 to TRBJ2-7, with D uncertain. V shed 0 bases and J shed 3 bases, with 6 bases lying between them. The CDR3 has 13 amino acids. Per the germline V gene, CDR1 is ENHRY and CDR2 is SYGVKD. The CDR3 is CAISESKFYEQYF. The CDR3 region has the DNA TGTGCCATCAGTGAGTCCAAGTTCTACGAGCAGTACTTC.

This clonotype was detected only a few times. J is TRBJ2-1 and V is TRBV11-2, with D unresolved. The length of the CDR3 is 15 residues. V gave up 6 bases and J gave up 0 bases, with 12 bases separating them. Germline V gives CDR1 SGHAT, CDR2 FQNNGV. Written as DNA, the CDR3 is TGTGCCAGCAGTCCCGGGTTAAACTCCTACAATGAGCAGTTCTTC. It yields the protein CASSPGLNSYNEQFF.

This clonotype occurred a few times. The chain carries TRBV21-1 and TRBJ2-7; the table's D gene call, TRBD1, was not cross checked with the DNA. TRBV21-1 constitutes a pseudogene. This CDR3 is built from 15 residues. Written as DNA, the CDR3 is TGTGCCAGCTCTACTGGGGGGCCCGATCGGTACGAGCAGTACTTC. Protein product: CASSTGGPDRYEQYF.

As concerns this clonotype: One end of the junction does not line up with germline, which may come from a read error. The chain has TRBV12-3 or TRBV12-4 and TRBJ1-1; possible D gene TRBD1, 5 bases. The CDR3 spans 15 residues. This CDR3 reads CASSLPTAGNTEVSF. CDR3 coding DNA: TGTGCCAGCAGTTTACCGACAGCAGGGAACACTGAAGTTTCCTTT.

This rearrangement joins TRBV2 to TRBJ2-2, with D tentatively TRBD1 (5 bases). CDR1 and CDR2 from the germline V gene are SNHLY and FYNNEI. The CDR3 spans 15 residues. Trimming took 7 bases from V and 7 from J, leaving 19 bases between them. The CDR3 DNA follows: TGTGCCAGCAAGATGCAGGACACACCGGGCGGGGAGCTGTTTTTT. This codes for CASKMQDTPGGELFF. Based on the CDR3 plus reference TRBV2 and TRBJ2-2, the full variable domain is EPEVTQTPSHQVTQMGQEVILRCVPISNHLYFYWYRQILGQKVEFLVSFYNNEISEKSEIFDDQFSVERPDGSNFTLKIRSTKLEDSAMYFCASKMQDTPGGELFFGEGSRLTVL.

J is TRBJ2-1 and V is TRBV20-1; 11 bases are shared with TRBD2. This CDR3 is 16 amino acids long. Per germline, CDR1 DFQATT and CDR2 SNEGSKA (reference sequence). After removal of 6 bases from V and 7 bases from J, the junction contained 14 bases not matched to a gene. The CDR3 loop reads CSAGLQTSGVRNEQFF. CDR3 nucleotide sequence: TGCAGTGCAGGGTTACAGACTAGCGGGGTAAGAAATGAGCAGTTCTTC.

J is TRBJ2-4 and V is TRBV6-6; D is possibly TRBD2 (6 bases). CDR3 size: 14 residues. Trimming pared 4 bases from V and 0 bases from J, leaving 7 bases between. Per the germline V gene, CDR1 is MNHNY and CDR2 is SVGAGI (reference sequence). This CDR3 is CASSLAVAKNIQYF. The CDR3 DNA is TGTGCCAGCAGTTTAGCGGTAGCCAAAAACATTCAGTACTTC.

This chain joins TRBV20-1 and TRBJ2-1; perhaps D is TRBD1 or TRBD2 (5 bases each). V lost 6 bases, J lost 6 bases, and 9 bases lay in between. Looked up from germline, CDR1 is DFQATT and CDR2 is SNEGSKA (reference sequence). CDR3 size: 11 residues. The CDR3 sequence is CSAMGPNEQFF. CDR3 sequence (DNA): TGCAGTGCAATGGGACCCAATGAGCAGTTCTTC.

Ten or more counts support this clonotype. The V call is TRBV12-3 or TRBV12-4, the J call TRBJ1-1; no clear D gene. Between the trimmed V and J ends, which lost 5 bases and 0 bases, there was a span of 13 bases. The CDR3 runs to 15 residues. In DNA, the CDR3 is TGTGCCAGCAGTGGAAGGAGAAGAGTGAACACTGAAGCTTTCTTT. This encodes CASSGRRRVNTEAFF.

This clonotype was detected many times. The rearrangement links TRBV29-1 to TRBJ1-1; D is ambiguous. CDR3 length: 14 residues. Germline CDR1 is SQVTM and CDR2 is ANQGSEA. Between the trimmed V and J ends, which lost 1 base and 0 bases, there was a span of 9 bases. The CDR3 here is CSVEGTLMNTEAFF. CDR3 nucleotide sequence: TGCAGCGTTGAAGGGACTCTAATGAACACTGAAGCTTTCTTT.

The sample holds a few counts of this clonotype. The chain recombines TRBV3-1 with TRBJ2-7; 8 bases align to TRBD2. Germline CDR1 is LGHDT and CDR2 is YNNKEL (reference sequence). After removal of 2 bases from V and 6 bases from J, the junction contained 9 bases not matched to a gene. This CDR3 spans 15 amino acids. The CDR3 DNA reads TGTGCCAGCAGCCAACCGACTAGCGTGGTTTGCGAGCAGTACTTC. Translation: CASSQPTSVVCEQYF.

This clonotype was recorded many times. The chain links TRBV19 to TRBJ2-6, with D possibly being TRBD1 or TRBD2 (5 bases each). The CDR3 has 17 residues. Trimming cost V 7 bases and J 0 bases, with 16 bases left between them. CDR1 is LNHDA, CDR2 SQIVND, per germline (reference sequence). CDR3 coding DNA: TGTGCCAGTACTCCTGGAGGCAGGGTCTCTGGGGCCAACGTCCTGACTTTC. It is translated as CASTPGGRVSGANVLTF.

This clonotype came up many times. The chain links TRBV28 to TRBJ2-1; a weak D match, TRBD2 (6 bases). Germline V lookup: CDR1 MDHEN, CDR2 SYDVKM. This CDR3 has 15 amino acids. V was trimmed by 6 bases and J by 3 bases, leaving 15 bases between them. For the CDR3, the DNA is TGTGCCAGCAGCCGTACTAGCCCCCTCTACAATGAGCAGTTCTTC. Encoded protein: CASSRTSPLYNEQFF.